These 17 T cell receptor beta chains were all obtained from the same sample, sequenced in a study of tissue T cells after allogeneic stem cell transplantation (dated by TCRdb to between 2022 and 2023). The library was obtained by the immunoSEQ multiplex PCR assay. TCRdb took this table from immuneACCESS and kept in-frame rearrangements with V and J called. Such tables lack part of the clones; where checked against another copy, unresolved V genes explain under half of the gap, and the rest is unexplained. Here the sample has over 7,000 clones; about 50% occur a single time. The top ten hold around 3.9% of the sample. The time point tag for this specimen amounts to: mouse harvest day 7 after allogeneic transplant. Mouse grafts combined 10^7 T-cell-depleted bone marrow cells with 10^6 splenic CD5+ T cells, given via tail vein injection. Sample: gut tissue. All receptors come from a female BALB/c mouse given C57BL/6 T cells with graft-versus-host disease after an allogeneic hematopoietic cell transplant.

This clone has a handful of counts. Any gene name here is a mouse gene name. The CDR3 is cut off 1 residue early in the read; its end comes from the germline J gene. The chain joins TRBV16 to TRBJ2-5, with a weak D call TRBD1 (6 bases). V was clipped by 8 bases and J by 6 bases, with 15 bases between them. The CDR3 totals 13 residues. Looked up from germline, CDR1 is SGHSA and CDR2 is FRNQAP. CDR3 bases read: TGTGCAAGCTTAGGCCAGGGGAAGGACACCCAGTAC. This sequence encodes CASLGQGKDTQY. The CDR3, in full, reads CASLGQGKDTQYF.

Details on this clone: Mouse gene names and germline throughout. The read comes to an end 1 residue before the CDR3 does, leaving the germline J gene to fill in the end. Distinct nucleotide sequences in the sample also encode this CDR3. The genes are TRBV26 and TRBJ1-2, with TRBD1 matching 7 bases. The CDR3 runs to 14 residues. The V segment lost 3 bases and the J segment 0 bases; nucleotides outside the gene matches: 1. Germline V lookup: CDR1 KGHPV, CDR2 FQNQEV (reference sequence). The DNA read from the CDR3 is TGTGCCAGCAGTCTTCAGGGGGCAAACTCCGACTACACC. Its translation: CASSLQGANSDYT. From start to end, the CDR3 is CASSLQGANSDYTF.

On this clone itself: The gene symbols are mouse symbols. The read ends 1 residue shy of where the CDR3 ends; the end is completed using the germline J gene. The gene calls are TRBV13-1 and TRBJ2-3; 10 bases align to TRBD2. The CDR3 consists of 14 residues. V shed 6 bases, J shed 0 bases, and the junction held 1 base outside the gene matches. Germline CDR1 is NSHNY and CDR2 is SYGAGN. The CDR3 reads CASTWGGSAETLYF. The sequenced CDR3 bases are TGTGCCAGCACCTGGGGGGGCAGTGCAGAAACGCTGTAT.

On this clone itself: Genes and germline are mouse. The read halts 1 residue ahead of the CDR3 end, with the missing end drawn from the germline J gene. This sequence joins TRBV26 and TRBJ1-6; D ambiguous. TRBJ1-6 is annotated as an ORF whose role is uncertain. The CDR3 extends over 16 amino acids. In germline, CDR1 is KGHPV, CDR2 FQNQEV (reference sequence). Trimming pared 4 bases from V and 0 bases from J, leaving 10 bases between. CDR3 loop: CASSRVQSSYNSPLYF. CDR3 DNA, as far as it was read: TGTGCCAGCAGTCGAGTCCAGTCTTCCTATAATTCGCCCCTCTAC.

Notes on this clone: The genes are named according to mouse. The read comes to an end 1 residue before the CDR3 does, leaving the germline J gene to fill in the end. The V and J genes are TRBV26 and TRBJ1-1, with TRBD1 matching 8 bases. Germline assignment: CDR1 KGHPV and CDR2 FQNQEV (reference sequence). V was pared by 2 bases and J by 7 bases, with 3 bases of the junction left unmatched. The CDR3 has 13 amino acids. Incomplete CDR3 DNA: TGTGCCAGCAGTCTGACAGGGGGAGGAGAAGTCTTC. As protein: CASSLTGGGEVF. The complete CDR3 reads CASSLTGGGEVFF.

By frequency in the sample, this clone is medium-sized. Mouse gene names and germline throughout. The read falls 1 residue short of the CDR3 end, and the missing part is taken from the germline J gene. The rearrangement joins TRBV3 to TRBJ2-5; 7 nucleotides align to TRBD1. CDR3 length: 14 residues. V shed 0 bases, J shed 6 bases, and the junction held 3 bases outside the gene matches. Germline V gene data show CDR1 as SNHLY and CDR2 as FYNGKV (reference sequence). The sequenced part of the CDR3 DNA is TGTGCCAGCAGCTTAGCCAGGGGGAGCGACACCCAGTAC. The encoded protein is CASSLARGSDTQY. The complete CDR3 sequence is CASSLARGSDTQYF.

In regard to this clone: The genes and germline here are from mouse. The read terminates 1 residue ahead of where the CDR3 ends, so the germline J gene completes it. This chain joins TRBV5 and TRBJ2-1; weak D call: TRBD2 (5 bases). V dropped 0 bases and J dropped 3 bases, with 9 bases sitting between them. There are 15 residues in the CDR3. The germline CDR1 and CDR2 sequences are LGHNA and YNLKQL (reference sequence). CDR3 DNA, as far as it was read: TGTGCCAGCAGCCAAGAAGTGGGGATCTATGCTGAGCAGTTC. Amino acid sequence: CASSQEVGIYAEQF. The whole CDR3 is CASSQEVGIYAEQFF.

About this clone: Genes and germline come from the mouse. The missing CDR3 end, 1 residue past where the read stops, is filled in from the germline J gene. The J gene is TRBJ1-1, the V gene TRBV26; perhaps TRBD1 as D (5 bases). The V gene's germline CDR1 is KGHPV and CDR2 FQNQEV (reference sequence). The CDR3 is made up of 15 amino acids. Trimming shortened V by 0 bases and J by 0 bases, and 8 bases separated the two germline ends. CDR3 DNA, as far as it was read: TGTGCCAGCAGTCTGTCGGGGCCTGCAAACACAGAAGTCTTC. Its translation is CASSLSGPANTEVF. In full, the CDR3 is CASSLSGPANTEVFF.

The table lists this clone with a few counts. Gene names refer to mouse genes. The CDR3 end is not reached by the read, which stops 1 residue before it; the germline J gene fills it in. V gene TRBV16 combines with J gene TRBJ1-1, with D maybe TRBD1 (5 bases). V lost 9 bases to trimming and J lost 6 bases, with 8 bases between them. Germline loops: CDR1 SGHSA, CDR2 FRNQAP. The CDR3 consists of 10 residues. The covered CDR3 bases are TGTGCAAGTGGGGCCTCAGAAGTCTTC. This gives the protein CASGASEVF. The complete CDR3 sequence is CASGASEVFF.

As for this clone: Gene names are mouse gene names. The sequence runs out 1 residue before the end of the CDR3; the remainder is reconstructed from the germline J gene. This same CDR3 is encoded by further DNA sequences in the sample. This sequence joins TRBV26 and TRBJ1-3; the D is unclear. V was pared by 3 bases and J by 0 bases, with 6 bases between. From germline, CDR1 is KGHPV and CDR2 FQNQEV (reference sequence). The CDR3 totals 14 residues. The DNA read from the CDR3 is TGTGCCAGCAGTCTTCAGAATTCTGGAAATACGCTCTAT. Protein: CASSLQNSGNTLY. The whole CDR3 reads CASSLQNSGNTLYF.

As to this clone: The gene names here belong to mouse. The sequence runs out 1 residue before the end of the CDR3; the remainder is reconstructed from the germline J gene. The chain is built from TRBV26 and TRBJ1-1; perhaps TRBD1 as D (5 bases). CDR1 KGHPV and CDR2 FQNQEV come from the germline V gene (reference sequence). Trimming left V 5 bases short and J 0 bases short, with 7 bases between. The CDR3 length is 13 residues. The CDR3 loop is CASSWTSNTEVFF. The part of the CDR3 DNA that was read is TGTGCCAGCAGTTGGACATCAAACACAGAAGTCTTC. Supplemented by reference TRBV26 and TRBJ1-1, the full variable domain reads NSKVIQTPRYLVKGQGQKAKMRCIPEKGHPVVFWYQQNKNNEFKFLINFQNQEVLQQIDMTEKRFSAECPSNSPCSLEIQSSEAGDSALYLCASSWTSNTEVFFGKGTRLTVV.

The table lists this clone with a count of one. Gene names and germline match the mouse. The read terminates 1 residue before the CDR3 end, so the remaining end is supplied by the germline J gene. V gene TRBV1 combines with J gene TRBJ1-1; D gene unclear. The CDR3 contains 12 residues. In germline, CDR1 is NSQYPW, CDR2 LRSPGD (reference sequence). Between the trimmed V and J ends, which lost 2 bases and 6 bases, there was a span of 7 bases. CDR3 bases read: TGCACCTGCAGTGCAAGGGTCCCAGAAGTCTTC. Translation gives CTCSARVPEVF. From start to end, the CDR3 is CTCSARVPEVFF.

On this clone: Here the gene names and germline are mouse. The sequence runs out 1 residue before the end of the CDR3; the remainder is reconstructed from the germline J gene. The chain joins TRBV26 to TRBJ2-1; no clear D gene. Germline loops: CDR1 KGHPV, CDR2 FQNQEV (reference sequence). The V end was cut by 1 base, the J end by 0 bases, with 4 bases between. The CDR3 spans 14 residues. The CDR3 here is CASSLWTNYAEQFF. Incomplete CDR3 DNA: TGTGCCAGCAGTCTGTGGACTAACTATGCTGAGCAGTTC.

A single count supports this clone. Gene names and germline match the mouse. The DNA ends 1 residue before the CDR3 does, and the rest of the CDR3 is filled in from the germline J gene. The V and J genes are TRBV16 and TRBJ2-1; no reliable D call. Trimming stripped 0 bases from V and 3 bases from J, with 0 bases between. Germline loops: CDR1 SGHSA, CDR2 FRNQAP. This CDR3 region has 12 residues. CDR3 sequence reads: CASSLDYAEQFF. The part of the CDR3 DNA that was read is TGTGCAAGCAGCTTAGACTATGCTGAGCAGTTC.

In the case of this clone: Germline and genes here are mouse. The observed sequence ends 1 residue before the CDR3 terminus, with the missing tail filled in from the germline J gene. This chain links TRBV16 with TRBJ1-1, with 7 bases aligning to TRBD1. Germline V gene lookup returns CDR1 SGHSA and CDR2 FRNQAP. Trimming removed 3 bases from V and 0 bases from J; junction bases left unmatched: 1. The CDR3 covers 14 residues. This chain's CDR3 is CASSFGTANTEVFF. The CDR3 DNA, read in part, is TGTGCAAGCAGCTTTGGGACAGCAAACACAGAAGTCTTC.

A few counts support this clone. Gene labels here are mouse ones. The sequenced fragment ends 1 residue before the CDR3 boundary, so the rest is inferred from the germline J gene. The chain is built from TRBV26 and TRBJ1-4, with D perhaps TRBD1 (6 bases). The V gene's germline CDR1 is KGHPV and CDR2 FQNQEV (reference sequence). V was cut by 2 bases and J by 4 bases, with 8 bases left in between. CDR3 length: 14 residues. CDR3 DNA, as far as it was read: TGTGCCAGCAGTCTGCAGGGGTACAACGAAAGATTATTT. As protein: CASSLQGYNERLF. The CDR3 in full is CASSLQGYNERLFF.

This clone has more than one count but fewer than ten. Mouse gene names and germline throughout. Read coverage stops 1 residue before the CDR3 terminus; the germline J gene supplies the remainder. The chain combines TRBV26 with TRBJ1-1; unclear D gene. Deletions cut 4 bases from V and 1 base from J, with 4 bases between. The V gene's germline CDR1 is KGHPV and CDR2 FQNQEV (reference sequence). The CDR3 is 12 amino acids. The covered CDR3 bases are TGTGCCAGCAGTCAGGGAAACACAGAAGTCTTC. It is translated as CASSQGNTEVF. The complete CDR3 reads CASSQGNTEVFF.